This T cell receptor beta chain was profiled in a study of cytomegalovirus exposure and HLA in healthy donors. Study results and limitations: Analysis was carried out at a later point, and it linked a missense DCLRE1C variant to TCR beta V- and J-gene trimming. The classifier, whose performance was assessed in both the original and validation cohorts, reportedly diagnosed cytomegalovirus status with high specificity and sensitivity. The authors reported that TCR beta sequences could predict HLA-A and HLA-B alleles. These predictions were accurate for most subjects in the first cohort.

Primers: 60 Vbeta forward and 13 Jbeta reverse. Sequenced by immunoSEQ multiplex PCR; TCRdb stores in-frame clones only, minus some. The repertoire includes under 150,000 clones, roughly four fifths of them detected once, and 8.8% sits in the top ten. Per the germline V gene, CDR1 is SGHNT and CDR2 is YENEEA. The CDR3 is made up of 14 amino acids. V was cut by 2 bases and J by 6 bases, with 10 bases left in between. As regards this clone: No antigen is known for it.

The chain uses TRBV11-3 and TRBJ2-2, with D tentatively TRBD1 (5 bases). Sequencing was done on a sample of PBMCs. This sequence was found in a woman aged 45 to 65 in good health and CMV-seropositive. The CDR3 DNA sequence: TGTGCCAGCAGCTTATCCCAGGGCGCCGGGGAGCTGTTTTTT. As protein: CASSLSQGAGELFF.